Below, 25 T cell receptor beta chains from the same sample are listed, as sequenced in a study of blood T cell repertoires in COVID-19. Produced via immunoSEQ multiplex PCR; TCRdb's table is partial and in-frame only. The table shows 75,000 to 85,000 clones, with roughly 84% occurring only once. The sequenced sample was peripheral blood. The receptor source for this set is a man in his sixties with COVID-19, enrolled during active disease.

J is TRBJ1-1 and V is TRBV2, with TRBD1 identical over 7 bases. With 4 bases clipped from V and 0 bases from J, the junction kept 5 bases outside the gene matches. Germline loops: CDR1 SNHLY, CDR2 FYNNEI. CDR3 length: 15 residues. The CDR3 sequence is CASSAAGGLNTEAFF. CDR3 nucleotides: TGTGCCAGCAGTGCGGCAGGGGGATTGAACACTGAAGCTTTCTTT. Drawing the rest from reference TRBV2 and TRBJ1-1, the complete variable domain is EPEVTQTPSHQVTQMGQEVILRCVPISNHLYFYWYRQILGQKVEFLVSFYNNEISEKSEIFDDQFSVERPDGSNFTLKIRSTKLEDSAMYFCASSAAGGLNTEAFFGQGTRLTVV.

This CDR3 is CASSLTKGQLNSPLHF. CDR3 sequence (DNA): TGTGCCAGCAGCCTCACAAAGGGACAACTTAATTCACCCCTCCACTTT. V gene TRBV4-2 combines with J gene TRBJ1-6, with D tentatively TRBD1 (6 bases). This CDR3 has 16 amino acids. The germline V gene has CDR1 LGHNA and CDR2 YNFKEQ. Trimming shortened V by 4 bases and J by 6 bases, and 16 bases separated the two germline ends.

The CDR3 bases are TGTGCCAGCTCACCACCGACGGGAGAGAATGAGCAGTTCTTC. This sequence encodes CASSPPTGENEQFF. The V call is TRBV18, the J call TRBJ2-1; possibly TRBD2 for D (6 bases). CDR1 is KGHSH, CDR2 LQKENI, per germline. The CDR3 loop spans 14 amino acids. V lost 0 bases and J 7 bases, leaving 10 bases between the germline ends.

The V and J genes are TRBV5-1 and TRBJ2-7, with a possible D match to TRBD1 (6 bases). The CDR3 spans 17 residues. Trimming cost V 0 bases and J 3 bases, with 19 bases left between them. Germline values: CDR1 SGHRS, CDR2 YFSETQ. CDR3: CASSLAVGADGDYEQYF. DNA for the CDR3: TGCGCCAGCAGCTTGGCCGTGGGGGCTGACGGTGACTACGAGCAGTACTTC. The variable domain in full, completed from reference TRBV5-1 and TRBJ2-7, reads KAGVTQTPRYLIKTRGQQVTLSCSPISGHRSVSWYQQTPGQGLQFLFEYFSETQRNKGNFPGRFSGRQFSNSRSEMNVSTLELGDSALYLCASSLAVGADGDYEQYFGPGTRLTVT.

The rearrangement uses TRBV5-4 and TRBJ1-2, with a tentative D call TRBD1 (5 bases). Germline CDR1 is SGHNT and CDR2 is YYREEE (reference sequence). Trimming shortened V by 1 base and J by 6 bases, and 16 bases separated the two germline ends. This CDR3 has 15 amino acids. The CDR3 DNA follows: TGTGCCAGCAGCTTGTCCCCACAGGATCTAGATGGCTACACCTTC. Protein product: CASSLSPQDLDGYTF.

The V call is TRBV19, the J call TRBJ2-1; no clear D gene. The V end was cut by 3 bases, the J end by 3 bases, with 9 bases between. The CDR3 has 14 residues. CDR1 and CDR2 (germline): LNHDA, SQIVND (reference sequence). In DNA, the CDR3 is TGTGCCAGTAGTATTGGAGCAGACTACAATGAGCAGTTCTTC. Translating gives CASSIGADYNEQFF.

The rearrangement uses TRBV11-1 and TRBJ2-1; weak D call: TRBD1 (6 bases). The CDR3 runs to 15 residues. From germline, CDR1 is SGHAT and CDR2 FQDESV (reference sequence). Trimming took off 1 base at V and 7 bases at J, with 14 bases between the two ends. Written as DNA, the CDR3 is TGTGCCAGCAGCTTAGGTTCAGGGGTTTGGAATGAGCAGTTCTTC. It codes for CASSLGSGVWNEQFF. The entire variable domain, with the rest obtained from reference TRBV11-1 and TRBJ2-1, is as follows: EAEVAQSPRYKITEKSQAVAFWCDPISGHATLYWYRQILGQGPELLVQFQDESVVDDSQLPKDRFSAERLKGVDSTLKIQPAELGDSAMYLCASSLGSGVWNEQFFGPGTRLTVL.

This clone was counted a few times. The chain has TRBV2 and TRBJ2-7; the D gene is possibly TRBD2 (6 bases). V was cut by 5 bases and J by 2 bases, with 22 bases left in between. The CDR3 runs to 17 residues. Germline loops: CDR1 SNHLY, CDR2 FYNNEI. The CDR3 bases are TGTGCCAGCAGTCCCATGCAAGTGGCGGGAACCACCTACGAGCAGTACTTC. Translated, it gives CASSPMQVAGTTYEQYF.

V usage is TRBV7-9 and J usage is TRBJ1-1; maybe TRBD1 (6 bases). V shed 8 bases and J shed 5 bases, with 18 bases lying between them. Germline assignment: CDR1 SEHNR and CDR2 FQNEAQ (reference sequence). This CDR3 has 14 residues. Here the CDR3 DNA reads TGTGCCAGCGGTACACAGGGAGGGATAACTGAAGCTTTCTTT. Translated, it gives CASGTQGGITEAFF.

This chain connects TRBV21-1 to TRBJ2-1; TRBD2 reflects the table's D call only, with no check against the DNA. TRBV21-1 is reported as a pseudogene. The CDR3 length is 15 residues. The DNA for the CDR3 is TGTGCCAGCAGCCCTCAGGAGAGGGAAGGCAATGAGCAGTTCTTC. Its translation is CASSPQEREGNEQFF.

J is TRBJ2-3 and V is TRBV30; TRBD2 matches 11 bases. CDR1 is GTSNPN, CDR2 SVGIG, per germline (reference sequence). The CDR3 consists of 15 residues. Trimming took 0 bases from V and 3 from J; bases not matched to a gene: 2. The CDR3 nucleotides read TGTGCCTGGAGTGTACTAGCGGGAGCTACAGATACGCAGTATTTT. Amino acid sequence: CAWSVLAGATDTQYF.

The chain links TRBV10-1 to TRBJ1-1; D uncertain. The V end lost 0 bases, the J end lost 2 bases, and 7 bases lay between the germline ends. Germline V CDR1 and CDR2: WNHNN, SYGVQD (reference sequence). The CDR3 has 14 amino acids. In nucleotides, the CDR3 is TGCGCCAGCAGTGAGTCGACGGGAAACACTGAAGCTTTCTTT. This gives the protein CASSESTGNTEAFF.

This clone was counted only a few times. This chain joins TRBV30 and TRBJ2-6; 11 nucleotides line up with TRBD1. The V gene's germline CDR1 is GTSNPN and CDR2 SVGIG (reference sequence). V lost 2 bases to trimming and J lost 1 base; unmatched junction nucleotides: 22. The CDR3 totals 23 residues. The CDR3 coding sequence is TGTGCCTGGAGTTTTTCTTGGGGTGACCCTCGGACAGGGGGCGCGTCTGGGGCCAACGTCCTGACTTTC. This gives the protein CAWSFSWGDPRTGGASGANVLTF.

This chain connects TRBV4-1 to TRBJ1-5; D unresolved. The CDR3 totals 13 residues. V was shortened by 3 bases and J by 7 bases, with 10 bases between the two germline ends. Germline-derived CDR1 and CDR2 are MGHRA and YSYEKL. The CDR3: CASSQQQQQPQHF. The CDR3 bases are TGCGCCAGCAGCCAGCAACAGCAGCAGCCCCAGCATTTT.

This clone turned up a few times. The chain carries TRBV7-6 and TRBJ2-1; 7 bases align to TRBD1. This CDR3 has 16 residues. J gave up 6 bases and V 4 bases, and 12 bases lay outside the gene matches. Germline CDR1 is SGHVS and CDR2 is FNYEAQ. Here the CDR3 reads CASSSLTGRGGNEQFF. In DNA form, the CDR3 reads TGTGCCAGCAGCTCCCTGACAGGGAGAGGAGGCAATGAGCAGTTCTTC.

The chain employs TRBV5-4 and TRBJ1-1; TRBD1 might be the D (6 bases). CDR3 length: 18 amino acids. Germline loops: CDR1 SGHNT, CDR2 YYREEE (reference sequence). V shed 0 bases and J shed 3 bases, with 21 bases lying between them. The CDR3 DNA sequence: TGTGCCAGCAGCTTGGATTCTTTCAGGGGACGGTTGGACACTGAAGCTTTCTTT. Its translation is CASSLDSFRGRLDTEAFF.

The genes are TRBV6-5 and TRBJ2-7; 8 nucleotides match TRBD1. With V trimmed by 5 bases and J by 9 bases, 12 bases remained unmatched. This CDR3 comprises 14 residues. Germline values: CDR1 MNHEY, CDR2 SVGAGI. DNA for the CDR3: TGTGCCAGCAGTACCTTCCGGGACAGGCACGTGCAGTACTTC. This codes for CASSTFRDRHVQYF.

The chain combines TRBV6-6 with TRBJ1-1; a possible D gene is TRBD1 (6 bases). Trimming cost V 4 bases and J 6 bases, with 18 bases left between them. CDR1 and CDR2 (germline): MNHNY, SVGAGI (reference sequence). The CDR3 runs to 15 residues. CDR3 amino acids: CASSSPDSREAEAFF. CDR3 DNA: TGTGCCAGCAGTTCCCCGGACAGCCGAGAGGCTGAAGCTTTCTTT.

The rearrangement joins TRBV5-1 to TRBJ2-7; TRBD1 agrees at 10 bases. The CDR3 runs 15 residues. V gave up 6 bases and J gave up 3 bases; unmatched junction bases: 9. Germline V gives CDR1 SGHRS, CDR2 YFSETQ. The CDR3 nucleotides are TGCGCCAGCAAGAGGGGGACAGGGGAGATCTACGAGCAGTACTTC. Translation: CASKRGTGEIYEQYF.

The chain has TRBV19 and TRBJ1-6; a possible D gene is TRBD1 (6 bases). The germline V gene encodes CDR1 LNHDA and CDR2 SQIVND (reference sequence). The CDR3 length is 14 residues. The germline V and J ends were trimmed by 3 bases and 7 bases, with 10 bases remaining between them. The CDR3 coding sequence is TGTGCCAGTAGTATCGAGGACAGAAATTCACCCCTCCACTTT. Protein: CASSIEDRNSPLHF.

This clone was detected a few times. The V gene is TRBV18, the J gene TRBJ2-7; tentatively, D is TRBD1 (6 bases). V was trimmed by 4 bases and J by 5 bases, leaving 9 bases between them. The CDR3 consists of 12 residues. Germline V lookup: CDR1 KGHSH, CDR2 LQKENI. The CDR3 protein is CASSQGENEQYF. CDR3 in DNA: TGTGCCAGCTCACAGGGGGAGAACGAGCAGTACTTC.

The chain has TRBV7-9 and TRBJ2-3, with unresolved D. Germline-derived CDR1 and CDR2 are SEHNR and FQNEAQ (reference sequence). Trimming took 6 bases from V and 4 from J, leaving 8 bases between them. CDR3 size: 12 residues. The CDR3 region has the DNA TGTGCCAGCAGGGCTGGTGCAGATACGCAGTATTTT. It specifies CASRAGADTQYF.

This clone occurred a few times. The chain recombines TRBV29-1 with TRBJ2-1; TRBD1 matches 9 bases. This CDR3 is built from 11 residues. Looked up from germline, CDR1 is SQVTM and CDR2 is ANQGSEA. The trim removed 5 bases at V and 9 bases at J, leaving 2 bases unmatched. The CDR3 DNA sequence: TGCAGCGTTTGGACAGGGGTTGAGCAGTTCTTC. It yields the protein CSVWTGVEQFF.

This chain links TRBV30 with TRBJ2-1, with TRBD2 matching 8 bases. CDR3 length: 15 residues. CDR1 is GTSNPN and CDR2 is SVGIG in the germline V gene (reference sequence). Trimming cost V 4 bases and J 3 bases; bases outside gene matches: 8. For the CDR3, the DNA is TGTGCCTGGACCGTGAGGCTAGCGGGCTACAATGAGCAGTTCTTC. It translates to CAWTVRLAGYNEQFF.

The V gene is TRBV3-1 (or the pseudogene TRBV3-2), the J gene TRBJ1-2, with unresolved D. Trimming shortened V by 1 base and J by 4 bases, and 10 bases separated the two germline ends. The CDR3 spans 14 residues. From germline, CDR1 is LGHDT and CDR2 YNNKEL (reference sequence). The CDR3 loop reads CASSQGGLGYGYTF. The CDR3 DNA is TGTGCCAGCAGCCAAGGAGGGCTGGGCTATGGCTACACCTTC.